This T cell receptor (beta chain) was sequenced in a study of T cells after posttransplantation cyclophosphamide. Profiled with immunoSEQ multiplex PCR; TCRdb holds only in-frame clones, not every one. Recorded here are 41,000 or so clones, with no singletons, and the ten leading clones hold about 6%. This clone was counted ten times or more. Germline V CDR1 and CDR2: SEHNR, FQNEAQ (reference sequence). V dropped 5 bases and J dropped 4; count of bases not matched to a gene: 2. The CDR3 covers 13 residues. Source material: PBMCs. This sequence was found in a man aged 30-40 years in good health and a related stem cell transplant donor. The chain has TRBV7-9 and TRBJ1-3; 7 bases fit TRBD1. Here the CDR3 reads CASSQTGGNTIYF. The DNA for the CDR3 is TGTGCCAGCAGCCAGACAGGGGGAAACACCATATATTTT.